Sequencing of this T cell receptor beta chain was carried out in a study of T-cell reconstitution after alpha-beta-depleted transplantation in children. This clonotype was detected only a few times. Its antigen is undetermined. Study results and limitations: From newly produced T cells came most of the T-cell counts and diversity one year after transplant. It was surviving recipient T cells and thymic progenitors that gave some patients high TCRbeta diversity at day 60. In patients about two months after transplant, alpha-beta T cells reportedly arose from several hundred expanded graft clones.

Unique molecular identifiers tagged the TCRbeta library. From the PCR reads, TCRdb called clonotypes with MiXCR, one entry per CDR3 protein. Among a few hundred thousand distinct CDR3 sequences listed, 25% to 30% were seen once. The sample in question was PBMCs, obtained before TCRalphabeta/CD19-depleted stem cell transplant. The origin of this receptor is a boy younger than two with Wiskott-Aldrich syndrome, due to receive a stem cell transplant.

The CDR3 region is CASSGTGGRYEQYF. CDR3 DNA sequence: TGCGCCAGCAGCGGGACAGGGGGCCGGTACGAGCAGTACTTC. The chain combines TRBV5-1 with TRBJ2-7; 12 bases map to TRBD1. Germline lookup yields CDR1 SGHRS and CDR2 YFSETQ. This CDR3 comprises 14 residues. Trimming cost V 4 bases and J 4 bases; bases outside gene matches: 3. The variable domain in full, with the rest retrieved from reference TRBV5-1 and TRBJ2-7, is KAGVTQTPRYLIKTRGQQVTLSCSPISGHRSVSWYQQTPGQGLQFLFEYFSETQRNKGNFPGRFSGRQFSNSRSEMNVSTLELGDSALYLCASSGTGGRYEQYFGPGTRLTVT.